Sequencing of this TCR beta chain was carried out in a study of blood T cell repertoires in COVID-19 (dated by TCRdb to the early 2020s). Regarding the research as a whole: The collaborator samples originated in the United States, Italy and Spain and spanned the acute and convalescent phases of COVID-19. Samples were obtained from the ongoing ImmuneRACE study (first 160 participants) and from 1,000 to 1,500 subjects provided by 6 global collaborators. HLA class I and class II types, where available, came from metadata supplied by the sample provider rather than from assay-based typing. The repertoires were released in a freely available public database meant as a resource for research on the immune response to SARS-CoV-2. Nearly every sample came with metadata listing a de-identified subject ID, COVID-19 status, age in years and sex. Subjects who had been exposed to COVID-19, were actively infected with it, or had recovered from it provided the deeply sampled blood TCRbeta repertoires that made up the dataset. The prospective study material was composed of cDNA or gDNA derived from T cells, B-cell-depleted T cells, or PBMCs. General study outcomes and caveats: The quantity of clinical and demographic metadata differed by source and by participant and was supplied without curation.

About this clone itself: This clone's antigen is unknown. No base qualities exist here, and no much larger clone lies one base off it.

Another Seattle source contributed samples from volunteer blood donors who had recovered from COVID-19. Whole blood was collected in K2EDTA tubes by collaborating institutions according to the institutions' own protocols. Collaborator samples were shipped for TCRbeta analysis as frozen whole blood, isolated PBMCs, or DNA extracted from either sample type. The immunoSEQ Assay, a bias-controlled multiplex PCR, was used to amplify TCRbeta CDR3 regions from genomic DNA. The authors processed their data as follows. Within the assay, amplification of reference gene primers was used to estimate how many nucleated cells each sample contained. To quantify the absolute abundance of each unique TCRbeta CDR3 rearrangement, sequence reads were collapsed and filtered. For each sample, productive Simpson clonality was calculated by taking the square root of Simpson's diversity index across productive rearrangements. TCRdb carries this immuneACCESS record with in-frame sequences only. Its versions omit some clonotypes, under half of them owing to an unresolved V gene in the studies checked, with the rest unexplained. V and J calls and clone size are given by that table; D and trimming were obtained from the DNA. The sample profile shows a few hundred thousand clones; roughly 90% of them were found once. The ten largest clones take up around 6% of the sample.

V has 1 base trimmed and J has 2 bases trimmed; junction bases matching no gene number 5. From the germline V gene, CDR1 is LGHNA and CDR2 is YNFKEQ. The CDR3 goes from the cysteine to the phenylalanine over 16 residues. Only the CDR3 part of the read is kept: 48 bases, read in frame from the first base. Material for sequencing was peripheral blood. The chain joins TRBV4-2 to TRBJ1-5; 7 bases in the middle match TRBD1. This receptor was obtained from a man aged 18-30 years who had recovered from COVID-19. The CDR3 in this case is CASSQVEGGGNQPQHF. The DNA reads TGTGCCAGCAGCCAAGTCGAAGGGGGCGGCAATCAGCCCCAGCATTTT.